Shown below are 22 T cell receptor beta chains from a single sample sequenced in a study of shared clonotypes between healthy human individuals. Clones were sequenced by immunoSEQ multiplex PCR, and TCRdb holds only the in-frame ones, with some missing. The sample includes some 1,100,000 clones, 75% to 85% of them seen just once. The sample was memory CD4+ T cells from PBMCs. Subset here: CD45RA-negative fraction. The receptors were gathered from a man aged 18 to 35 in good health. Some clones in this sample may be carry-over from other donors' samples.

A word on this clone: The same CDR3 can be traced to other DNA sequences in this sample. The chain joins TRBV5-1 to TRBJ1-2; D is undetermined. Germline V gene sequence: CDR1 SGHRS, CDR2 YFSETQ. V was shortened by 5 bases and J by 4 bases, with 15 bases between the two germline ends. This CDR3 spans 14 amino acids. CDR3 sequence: CASREQETGYGYTF. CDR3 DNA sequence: TGCGCCAGCAGAGAGCAGGAGACTGGCTATGGCTACACCTTC. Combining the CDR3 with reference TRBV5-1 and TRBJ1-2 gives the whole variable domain KAGVTQTPRYLIKTRGQQVTLSCSPISGHRSVSWYQQTPGQGLQFLFEYFSETQRNKGNFPGRFSGRQFSNSRSEMNVSTLELGDSALYLCASREQETGYGYTFGSGTRLTVV.

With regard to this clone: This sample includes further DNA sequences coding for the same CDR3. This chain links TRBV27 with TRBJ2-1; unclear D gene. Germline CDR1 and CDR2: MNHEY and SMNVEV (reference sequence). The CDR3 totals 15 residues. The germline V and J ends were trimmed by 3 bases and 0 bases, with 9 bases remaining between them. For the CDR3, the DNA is TGTGCCAGCAGTTTCGGTAGCTCCTCCTACAATGAGCAGTTCTTC. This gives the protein CASSFGSSSYNEQFF.

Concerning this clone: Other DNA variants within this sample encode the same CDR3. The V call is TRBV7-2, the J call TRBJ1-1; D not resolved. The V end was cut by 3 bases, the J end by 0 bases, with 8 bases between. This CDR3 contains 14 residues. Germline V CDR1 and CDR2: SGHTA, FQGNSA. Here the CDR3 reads CASSLVGLNTEAFF. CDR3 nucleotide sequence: TGTGCCAGCAGCTTGGTGGGCCTGAACACTGAAGCTTTCTTT.

CDR3: CASSLAGGASSYEQYF. In DNA, the CDR3 is TGCGCCAGCAGCTTGGCCGGCGGGGCTAGCTCCTACGAGCAGTACTTC. The V gene is TRBV5-1, the J gene TRBJ2-7; a possible D gene is TRBD2 (6 bases). Germline V gene sequence: CDR1 SGHRS, CDR2 YFSETQ. CDR3 length equals 16 residues. Trimming left V 0 bases short and J 0 bases short, with 13 bases between. Combining the CDR3 with reference TRBV5-1 and TRBJ2-7 gives the whole variable domain KAGVTQTPRYLIKTRGQQVTLSCSPISGHRSVSWYQQTPGQGLQFLFEYFSETQRNKGNFPGRFSGRQFSNSRSEMNVSTLELGDSALYLCASSLAGGASSYEQYFGPGTRLTVT.

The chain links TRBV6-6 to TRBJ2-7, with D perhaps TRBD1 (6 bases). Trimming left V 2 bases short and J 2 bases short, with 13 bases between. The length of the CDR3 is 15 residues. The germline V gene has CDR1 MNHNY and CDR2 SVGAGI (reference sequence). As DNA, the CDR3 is TGTGCCAGCAGTTACCGGGGCAGGGGCGCCTACGAGCAGTACTTC. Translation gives CASSYRGRGAYEQYF.

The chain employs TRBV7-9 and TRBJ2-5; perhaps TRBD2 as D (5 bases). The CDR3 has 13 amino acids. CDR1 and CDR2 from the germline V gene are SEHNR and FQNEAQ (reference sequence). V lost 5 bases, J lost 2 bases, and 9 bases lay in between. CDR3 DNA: TGTGCCAGCAGCCGAGGGCTTCAAGAGACCCAGTACTTC. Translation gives CASSRGLQETQYF.

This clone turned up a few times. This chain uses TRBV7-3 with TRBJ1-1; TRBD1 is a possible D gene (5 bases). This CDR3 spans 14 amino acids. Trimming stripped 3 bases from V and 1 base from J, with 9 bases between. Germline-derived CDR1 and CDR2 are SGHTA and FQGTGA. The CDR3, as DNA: TGTGCCAGCAGCTTGGGACGGTCGAACACTGAAGCTTTCTTT. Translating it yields CASSLGRSNTEAFF.

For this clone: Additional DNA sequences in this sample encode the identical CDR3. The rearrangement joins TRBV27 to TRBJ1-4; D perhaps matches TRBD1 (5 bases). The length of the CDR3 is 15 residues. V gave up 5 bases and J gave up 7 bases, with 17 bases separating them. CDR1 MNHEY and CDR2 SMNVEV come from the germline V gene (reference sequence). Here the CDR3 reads CASSPLRPQGEKLFF. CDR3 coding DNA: TGTGCCAGCAGTCCACTTCGTCCCCAGGGTGAAAAACTGTTTTTT. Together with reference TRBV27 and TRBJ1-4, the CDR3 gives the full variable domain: EAQVTQNPRYLITVTGKKLTVTCSQNMNHEYMSWYRQDPGLGLRQIYYSMNVEVTDKGDVPEGYKVSRKEKRNFPLILESPSPNQTSLYFCASSPLRPQGEKLFFGSGTQLSVL.

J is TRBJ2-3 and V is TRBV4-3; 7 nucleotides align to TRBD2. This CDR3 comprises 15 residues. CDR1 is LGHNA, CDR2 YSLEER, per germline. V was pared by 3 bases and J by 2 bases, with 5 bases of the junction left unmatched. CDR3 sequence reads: CASSQYRGVTDTQYF. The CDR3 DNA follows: TGCGCCAGCAGCCAGTATCGGGGGGTCACAGATACGCAGTATTTT.

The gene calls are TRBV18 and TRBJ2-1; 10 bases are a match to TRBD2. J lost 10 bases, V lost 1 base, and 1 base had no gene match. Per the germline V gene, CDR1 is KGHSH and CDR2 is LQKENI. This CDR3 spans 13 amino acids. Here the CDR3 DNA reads TGTGCCAGCTCACCACGGGGACTAGCGGAGCAGTTCTTC. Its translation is CASSPRGLAEQFF.

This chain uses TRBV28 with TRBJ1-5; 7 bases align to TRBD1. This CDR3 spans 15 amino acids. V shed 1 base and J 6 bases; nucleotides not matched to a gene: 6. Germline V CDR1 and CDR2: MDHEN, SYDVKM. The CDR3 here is CASSLSSGGTQPQHF. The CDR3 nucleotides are TGTGCCAGCAGTTTATCGTCAGGGGGGACTCAGCCCCAGCATTTT.

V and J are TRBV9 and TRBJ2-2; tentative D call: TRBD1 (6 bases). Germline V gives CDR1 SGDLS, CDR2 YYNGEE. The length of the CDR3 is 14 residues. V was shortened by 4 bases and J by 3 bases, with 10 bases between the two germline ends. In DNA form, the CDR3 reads TGTGCCAGCAGCCTCCGGACAGACACCGGGGAGCTGTTTTTT. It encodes CASSLRTDTGELFF.

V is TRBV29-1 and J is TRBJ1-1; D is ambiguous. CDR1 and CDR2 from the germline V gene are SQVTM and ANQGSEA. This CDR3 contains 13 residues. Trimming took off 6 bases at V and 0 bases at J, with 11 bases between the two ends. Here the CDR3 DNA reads TGCAGCGTGTCAAGGTTATTGAACACTGAAGCTTTCTTT. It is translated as CSVSRLLNTEAFF.

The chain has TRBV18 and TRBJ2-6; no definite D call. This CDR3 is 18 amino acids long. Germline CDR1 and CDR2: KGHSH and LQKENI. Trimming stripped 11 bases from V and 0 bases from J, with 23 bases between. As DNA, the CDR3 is TGTGCCTCGACGTTCGGCCTCACCCCCCTCTCTGGGGCCAACGTCCTGACTTTC. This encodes CASTFGLTPLSGANVLTF.

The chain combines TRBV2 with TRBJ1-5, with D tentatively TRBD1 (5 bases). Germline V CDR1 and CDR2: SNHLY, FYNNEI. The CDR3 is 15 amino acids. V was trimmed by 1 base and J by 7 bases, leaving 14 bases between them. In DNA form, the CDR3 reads TGTGCCAGCAGTGAAGTTCGGCAGGGAGCCCAGCCCCAGCATTTT. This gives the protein CASSEVRQGAQPQHF. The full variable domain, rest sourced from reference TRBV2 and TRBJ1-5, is EPEVTQTPSHQVTQMGQEVILRCVPISNHLYFYWYRQILGQKVEFLVSFYNNEISEKSEIFDDQFSVERPDGSNFTLKIRSTKLEDSAMYFCASSEVRQGAQPQHFGDGTRLSIL.

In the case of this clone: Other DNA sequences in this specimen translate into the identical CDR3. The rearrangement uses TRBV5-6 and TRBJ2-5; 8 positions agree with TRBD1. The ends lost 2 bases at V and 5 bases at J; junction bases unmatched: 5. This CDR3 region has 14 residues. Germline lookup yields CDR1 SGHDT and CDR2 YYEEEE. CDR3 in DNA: TGTGCCAGCAGCTTTGGACAGGGCGGCGAGACCCAGTACTTC. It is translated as CASSFGQGGETQYF.

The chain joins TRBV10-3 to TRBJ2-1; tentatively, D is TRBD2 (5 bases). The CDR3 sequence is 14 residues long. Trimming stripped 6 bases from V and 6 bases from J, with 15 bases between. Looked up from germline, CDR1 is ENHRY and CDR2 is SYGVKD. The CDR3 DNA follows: TGTGCCATCAGCCCATTTCTAGCTGCCAATGAGCAGTTCTTC. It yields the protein CAISPFLAANEQFF.

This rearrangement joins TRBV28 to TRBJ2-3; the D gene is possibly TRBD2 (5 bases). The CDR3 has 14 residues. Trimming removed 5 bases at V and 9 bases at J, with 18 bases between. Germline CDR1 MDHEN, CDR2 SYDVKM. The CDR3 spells CASSTGPSIQTQYF. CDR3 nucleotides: TGTGCCAGCAGTACGGGCCCTAGCATCCAGACGCAGTATTTT.

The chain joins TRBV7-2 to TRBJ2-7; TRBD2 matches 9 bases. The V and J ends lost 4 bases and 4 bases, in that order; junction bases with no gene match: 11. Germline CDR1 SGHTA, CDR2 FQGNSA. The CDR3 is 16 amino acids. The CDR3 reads CASSSAGGQRGYEQYF. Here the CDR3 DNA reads TGTGCCAGCAGCTCCGCGGGGGGGCAGAGAGGATACGAGCAGTACTTC.

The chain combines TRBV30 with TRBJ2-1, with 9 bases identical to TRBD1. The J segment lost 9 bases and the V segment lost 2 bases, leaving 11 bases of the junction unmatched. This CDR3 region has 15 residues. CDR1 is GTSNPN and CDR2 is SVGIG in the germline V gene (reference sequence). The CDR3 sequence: CAWSLGTGYSGEQFF. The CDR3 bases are TGTGCCTGGAGTCTTGGGACAGGGTATTCTGGTGAGCAGTTCTTC.

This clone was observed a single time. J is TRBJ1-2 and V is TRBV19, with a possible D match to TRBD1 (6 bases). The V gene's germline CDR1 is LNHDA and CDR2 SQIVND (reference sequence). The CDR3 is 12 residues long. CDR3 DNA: TGTGCATCAGGGGATTACGACTATGGCTACACCTTC. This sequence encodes CASGDYDYGYTF.

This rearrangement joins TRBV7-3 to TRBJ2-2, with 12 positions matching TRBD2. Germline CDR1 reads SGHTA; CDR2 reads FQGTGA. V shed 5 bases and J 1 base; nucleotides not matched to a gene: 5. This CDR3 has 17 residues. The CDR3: CASSRGTSGLNTGELFF. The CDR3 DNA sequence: TGTGCCAGCAGCCGGGGGACTAGCGGGTTGAACACCGGGGAGCTGTTTTTT.